This T cell receptor (beta chain) was recorded in a study of blood T cell repertoires in COVID-19. The table came from immunoSEQ multiplex PCR; TCRdb's copy has only in-frame clones and leaves some out. In the table there are approximately 190,000 clones, around 76% of which are singletons. This clone has more than one count but fewer than ten. The germline gives CDR1 DFQATT, CDR2 SNEGSKA (reference sequence). This CDR3 is built from 15 residues. Trimming took 3 bases from V and 1 from J; bases not matched to a gene: 6. Specimen: peripheral blood. The sequence came from a woman in her sixties with COVID-19, enrolled during active disease. The gene calls are TRBV20-1 and TRBJ1-5; TRBD1 matches 7 bases. CDR3 region: CSASRAGGSNQPQHF. Here the CDR3 DNA reads TGCAGTGCTAGTAGGGCAGGGGGGAGCAATCAGCCCCAGCATTTT.